A single T cell receptor beta chain is shown here with its context. This sample stems from a study of control samples from healthy donors and cancer patients. The repertoire was sequenced with immunoSEQ multiplex PCR; TCRdb's copy has only in-frame clones and lacks some. This sample carries 150,000 to 180,000 clones, approximately 94% of them seen once, and the ten largest clones take approximately 6%. Germline CDR1 SGHNT, CDR2 YYREEE (reference sequence). Trimming removed 4 bases at V and 5 bases at J, with 12 bases between. This CDR3 comprises 13 residues. The TCR sequence derives from a man between 35 and 55 years old in good health. The chain carries TRBV5-4 and TRBJ1-1; no definite D call. The sequenced material came from blood. CDR3 DNA: TGTGCCAGCAGCGTCGGGGTGAGGACTGAAGCTTTCTTT. Translated: CASSVGVRTEAFF.